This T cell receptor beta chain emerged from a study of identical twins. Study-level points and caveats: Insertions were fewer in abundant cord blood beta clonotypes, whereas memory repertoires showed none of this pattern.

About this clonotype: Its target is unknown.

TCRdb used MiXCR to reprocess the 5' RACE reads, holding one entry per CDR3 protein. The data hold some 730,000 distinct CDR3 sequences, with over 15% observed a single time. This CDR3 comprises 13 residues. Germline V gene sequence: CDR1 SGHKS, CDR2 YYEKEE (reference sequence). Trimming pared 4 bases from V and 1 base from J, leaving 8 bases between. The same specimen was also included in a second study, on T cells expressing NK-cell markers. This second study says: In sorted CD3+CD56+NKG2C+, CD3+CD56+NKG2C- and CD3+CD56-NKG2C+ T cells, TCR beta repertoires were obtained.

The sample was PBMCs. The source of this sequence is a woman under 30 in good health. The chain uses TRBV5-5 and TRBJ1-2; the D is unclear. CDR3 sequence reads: CASSPHINYGYTF. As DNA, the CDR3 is TGTGCCAGCAGCCCGCACATTAACTATGGCTACACCTTC.